Following are 22 T cell receptor beta chains from one sample sequenced in a study of human T cells and chemical hapten exposure. From the RACE reads, TCRdb called clonotypes with MiXCR, one entry per CDR3 protein. Of around 57,000 distinct CDR3 sequences listed, over 9% are singletons. Time point of the sample: pre-sensitization, week 0. Treatment denoted: therapeutic diphenylcyclopropenone sensitization with weekly scalp DPC. The specimen comprised whole blood, sampled in connection with sensitization to the hapten diphenylcyclopropenone (DPC). Every receptor here comes from a woman between 40 and 55 years old with alopecia areata. Some clones in this sample may be carry-over from other donors' samples.

Regarding this clonotype: Being one base from a much bigger clone, this may be a read error. The CDR3 DNA sequence: TGTGCCACCTGCAGTTCTGGTGAGCAGTTCTTC. It is translated as CATCSSGEQFF. The chain employs TRBV15 and TRBJ2-1; D gene uncertain. CDR1 is LNHNV, CDR2 YYDKDF, per germline (reference sequence). This CDR3 has 11 amino acids.

This clonotype was seen only a few times. The rearrangement links TRBV29-1 to TRBJ1-2; D remains unclear. The CDR3 runs 14 residues. Looked up from germline, CDR1 is SQVTM and CDR2 is ANQGSEA. V was clipped by 6 bases and J by 2 bases, with 16 bases between them. CDR3 in DNA: TGCAGCGTGCCTAAACCGGACCGCAACTATGGCTACACCTTC. Translation: CSVPKPDRNYGYTF.

In DNA, the CDR3 is TGCAGCGTCCGAGTCAGACCGGGACTAGGAGCGGGGGGAAATGAGCAGTTCTTC. Its protein is CSVRVRPGLGAGGNEQFF. V usage is TRBV29-1 and J usage is TRBJ2-1; TRBD2 matches at 9 bases. The V segment lost 6 bases and the J segment 7 bases; nucleotides outside the gene matches: 22. Germline V lookup: CDR1 SQVTM, CDR2 ANQGSEA. The CDR3 is made up of 18 amino acids.

This clonotype was seen a few times. The chain is built from TRBV30 and TRBJ1-4; D might be TRBD1 (5 bases). V was shortened by 6 bases and J by 0 bases, with 14 bases between the two germline ends. Germline V lookup: CDR1 GTSNPN, CDR2 SVGIG (reference sequence). The CDR3 covers 15 residues. CDR3 coding DNA: TGTGCCTGCCGGGGGAGCCCTACAACTAATGAAAAACTGTTTTTT. Translated: CACRGSPTTNEKLFF.

The chain carries TRBV7-8 and TRBJ1-1, with 7 bases matching TRBD1. Germline CDR1 is SGHVS and CDR2 is FQNEAQ. With 5 bases clipped from V and 3 bases from J, the junction kept 6 bases outside the gene matches. The CDR3 spans 14 residues. CDR3 loop: CASSTRTGHTEAFF. The CDR3 DNA reads as TGTGCCAGCAGCACTCGGACAGGCCACACTGAAGCTTTCTTT.

This chain connects TRBV9 to TRBJ2-7; a possible D gene is TRBD1 (6 bases). Trimming stripped 4 bases from V and 0 bases from J, with 14 bases between. The CDR3 runs 15 residues. Germline V gene lookup returns CDR1 SGDLS and CDR2 YYNGEE. CDR3: CASSPRGMSSYEQYF. The CDR3 DNA follows: TGTGCCAGCAGCCCGAGGGGGATGTCCTCCTACGAGCAGTACTTC.

In its sample, this clonotype was seen many times. The J gene is TRBJ1-5, the V gene TRBV7-9, with TRBD1 as a possible D gene (5 bases). The CDR3 contains 14 residues. CDR1 and CDR2 (germline): SEHNR, FQNEAQ (reference sequence). V gave up 3 bases and J gave up 9 bases, with 15 bases separating them. CDR3 protein: CASSFAGSERPQHF. CDR3 sequence (DNA): TGTGCCAGCAGCTTTGCAGGGTCGGAGCGGCCCCAGCATTTT. The variable domain in full, with the rest retrieved from reference TRBV7-9 and TRBJ1-5, is DTGVSQNPRHKITKRGQNVTFRCDPISEHNRLYWYRQTLGQGPEFLTYFQNEAQLEKSRLLSDRFSAERPKGSFSTLEIQRTEQGDSAMYLCASSFAGSERPQHFGDGTRLSIL.

This clonotype was seen only a few times. This chain connects TRBV18 to TRBJ1-1; D ambiguous. The V and J ends lost 3 bases and 0 bases respectively, with 5 bases between them. From germline, CDR1 is KGHSH and CDR2 LQKENI. This CDR3 is 13 amino acids long. CDR3 nucleotide sequence: TGTGCCAGCTCACCTATCATGAACACTGAAGCTTTCTTT. This gives the protein CASSPIMNTEAFF.

This clonotype has a handful of counts. The chain is built from TRBV29-1 and TRBJ2-1; D not resolved. The V gene's germline CDR1 is SQVTM and CDR2 ANQGSEA. With 7 bases removed from V and 5 bases from J, the gap between germline ends came to 12 bases. CDR3 size: 12 residues. The CDR3 bases are TGCAGCGCCGGACCTCCCAACAATGAGCAGTTCTTC. This translates into CSAGPPNNEQFF.

This clonotype was observed a few times. This chain links TRBV7-9 with TRBJ2-5; D is possibly TRBD2 (7 bases). Germline CDR1 reads SEHNR; CDR2 reads FQNEAQ (reference sequence). Trimming took off 4 bases at V and 1 base at J, with 13 bases between the two ends. CDR3 length equals 15 residues. CDR3 DNA sequence: TGTGCCAGCAGCTGGGACGGGGGGCCCCAAGAGACCCAGTACTTC. Translating it yields CASSWDGGPQETQYF.

This clonotype was detected only a few times. The V gene is TRBV20-1, the J gene TRBJ2-1; no definite D call. Trimming shortened V by 4 bases and J by 3 bases, and 10 bases separated the two germline ends. CDR1 is DFQATT and CDR2 is SNEGSKA in the germline V gene (reference sequence). The CDR3 contains 13 residues. CDR3 loop: CSAIFRGYNEQFF. The CDR3, as DNA: TGCAGTGCTATCTTCCGTGGCTACAATGAGCAGTTCTTC.

The table lists this clonotype with many counts. The J gene is TRBJ2-5, the V gene TRBV11-2, with 13 nucleotides matching TRBD2. The length of the CDR3 is 17 residues. The V and J ends lost 5 bases and 5 bases, in that order; junction bases with no gene match: 11. Germline V gives CDR1 SGHAT, CDR2 FQNNGV. The CDR3 bases are TGTGCCAGCAGCCCACGACTAGCGGGAGGACGCTCGGAGACCCAGTACTTC. Protein product: CASSPRLAGGRSETQYF.

Ten or more counts support this clonotype. V is TRBV28 and J is TRBJ1-3, with D hard to call. The CDR3 length is 15 residues. Per the germline V gene, CDR1 is MDHEN and CDR2 is SYDVKM. V was cut by 10 bases and J by 0 bases, with 16 bases left in between. The CDR3 sequence is CATTFRRGSGNTIYF. DNA of the CDR3: TGTGCCACCACGTTTCGTCGGGGCTCTGGAAACACCATATATTTT.

This clonotype was seen ten or more times. The rearrangement joins TRBV5-6 to TRBJ1-1; maybe TRBD1 (5 bases). Germline CDR1 is SGHDT and CDR2 is YYEEEE. The CDR3 consists of 12 residues. Between the trimmed V and J ends, which lost 2 bases and 4 bases, there was a span of 6 bases. DNA of the CDR3: TGTGCCAGCAGCTTAGGGGTCACTGAAGCTTTCTTT. This codes for CASSLGVTEAFF. Complete variable domain (other parts from reference TRBV5-6 and TRBJ1-1): DAGVTQSPTHLIKTRGQQVTLRCSPKSGHDTVSWYQQALGQGPQFIFQYYEEEERQRGNFPDRFSGHQFPNYSSELNVNALLLGDSALYLCASSLGVTEAFFGQGTRLTVV.

The gene calls are TRBV5-1 and TRBJ2-1; 13 bases line up with TRBD2. This CDR3 region has 17 residues. Trimming took 3 bases from V and 8 from J; bases not matched to a gene: 11. Germline-derived CDR1 and CDR2 are SGHRS and YFSETQ. CDR3 DNA: TGCGCCAGCAGCTCGAGGACTAGCGGGAGTCTCGGGGATGAGCAGTTCTTC. Translating it yields CASSSRTSGSLGDEQFF.

This clonotype has just a few counts. The chain has TRBV5-1 and TRBJ1-6, with D hard to call. CDR1 and CDR2 from the germline V gene are SGHRS and YFSETQ. Trimming removed 4 bases from V and 6 bases from J, with 17 bases in between. This CDR3 has 16 amino acids. CDR3 DNA: TGCGCCAGCAGCCCAGCCAGCCTCACCGTTAATTCACCCCTCCACTTT. Its protein product is CASSPASLTVNSPLHF.

A remark on this clonotype: At one end the junction does not follow the germline gene, possibly because of a read error. This sequence joins TRBV4-2 and TRBJ2-7; no reliable D call. The CDR3 runs to 14 residues. Germline CDR1 LGHNA, CDR2 YNFKEQ. The CDR3 sequence is CASSQEEETYEQYF. Written as DNA, the CDR3 is TGTGCCAGCAGTCAAGAAGAGGAGACGTACGAGCAGTACTTC.

The genes are TRBV5-1 and TRBJ2-1; 16 bases fit TRBD2. The length of the CDR3 is 19 residues. The V and J ends lost 0 bases and 4 bases, in that order; junction bases with no gene match: 7. The germline gives CDR1 SGHRS, CDR2 YFSETQ. DNA of the CDR3: TGCGCCAGCAGCTTGGTTGGGACTAGCGGGAGGGCCTCATACAATGAGCAGTTCTTC. It specifies CASSLVGTSGRASYNEQFF.

The rearrangement uses TRBV6-2 or TRBV6-3 and TRBJ2-2; TRBD2 agrees at 9 bases. The junction had 10 bases not matched to a gene; V was cut back by 7 bases and J by 7 bases. Germline V gene sequence: CDR1 MNHEY, CDR2 SVGEGT. CDR3 length: 15 amino acids. CDR3 amino acids: CASKSSGGLDGELFF. CDR3 DNA: TGTGCCAGCAAGAGTAGCGGGGGTCTGGACGGGGAGCTGTTTTTT.

The chain links TRBV28 to TRBJ2-3, with 7 bases lining up with TRBD1. The CDR3 covers 14 residues. The ends lost 8 bases at V and 7 bases at J; junction bases unmatched: 12. In germline, CDR1 is MDHEN, CDR2 SYDVKM. DNA of the CDR3: TGTGCCAGCGCCCCGCAAGGGGGCCAATATACGCAGTATTTT. Translated: CASAPQGGQYTQYF.

This clonotype appeared many times. The rearrangement links TRBV28 to TRBJ1-1, with D maybe TRBD1 (5 bases). This CDR3 contains 14 residues. The V end was cut by 11 bases, the J end by 0 bases, with 16 bases between. Per germline, CDR1 MDHEN and CDR2 SYDVKM. The CDR3 sequence: CAGGGGAMNTEAFF. CDR3 nucleotides: TGTGCCGGGGGAGGTGGGGCCATGAACACTGAAGCTTTCTTT.

V gene TRBV6-5 combines with J gene TRBJ1-3, with D uncertain. CDR1 and CDR2 from the germline V gene are MNHEY and SVGAGI. This CDR3 is built from 14 residues. Trimming removed 4 bases from V and 4 bases from J, with 11 bases in between. This chain's CDR3 is CASSSSDGGNTIYF. CDR3 in DNA: TGTGCCAGCAGTTCCTCTGACGGGGGAAACACCATATATTTT.